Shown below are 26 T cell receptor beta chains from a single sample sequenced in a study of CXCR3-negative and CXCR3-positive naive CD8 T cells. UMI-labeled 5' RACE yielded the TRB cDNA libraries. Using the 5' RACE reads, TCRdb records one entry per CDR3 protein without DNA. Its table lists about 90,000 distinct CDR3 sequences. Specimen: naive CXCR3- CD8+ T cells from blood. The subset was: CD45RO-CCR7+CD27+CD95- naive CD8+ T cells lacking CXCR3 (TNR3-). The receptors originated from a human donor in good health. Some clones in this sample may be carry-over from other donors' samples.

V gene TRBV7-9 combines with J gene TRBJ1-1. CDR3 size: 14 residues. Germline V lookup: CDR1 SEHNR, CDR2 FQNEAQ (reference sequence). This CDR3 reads CASSLTDTNTEAFF.

The CDR3 sequence is CASGIIQGETQYF. The V and J genes are TRBV27 and TRBJ2-5. CDR1 is MNHEY and CDR2 is SMNVEV in the germline V gene (reference sequence). The CDR3 runs 13 residues.

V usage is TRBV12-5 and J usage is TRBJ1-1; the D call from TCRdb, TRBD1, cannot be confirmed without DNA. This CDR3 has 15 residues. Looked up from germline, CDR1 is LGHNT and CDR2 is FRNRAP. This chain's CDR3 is CASGSSGTGHTEAFF.

The CDR3 spells CASSQDGTGSNEQYF. The chain carries TRBV14 and TRBJ2-7; the D call from TCRdb, TRBD1, cannot be confirmed without DNA. The CDR3 spans 15 residues. Germline lookup yields CDR1 SGHDN and CDR2 FVKESK.

CDR3 amino acids: CASRSGLAGTDTQYF. The V and J genes are TRBV7-9 and TRBJ2-3; checking the TCRdb D call of TRBD2 is not possible without DNA. Germline values: CDR1 SEHNR, CDR2 FQNEAQ (reference sequence). The length of the CDR3 is 15 residues.

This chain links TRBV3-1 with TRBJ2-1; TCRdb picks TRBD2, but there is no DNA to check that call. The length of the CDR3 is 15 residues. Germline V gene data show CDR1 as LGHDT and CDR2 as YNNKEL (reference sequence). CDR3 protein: CASSLTSGRANEQFF.

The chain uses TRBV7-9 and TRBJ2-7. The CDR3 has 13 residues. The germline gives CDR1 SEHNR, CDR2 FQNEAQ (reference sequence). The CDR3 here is CASSSYDSYEQYF.

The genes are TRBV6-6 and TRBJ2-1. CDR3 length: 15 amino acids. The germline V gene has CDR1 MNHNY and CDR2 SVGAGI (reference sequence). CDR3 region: CASSYIAVDAIEQFF.

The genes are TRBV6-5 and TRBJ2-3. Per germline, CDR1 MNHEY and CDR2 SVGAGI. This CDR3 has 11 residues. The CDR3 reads CASTQGDTQYF.

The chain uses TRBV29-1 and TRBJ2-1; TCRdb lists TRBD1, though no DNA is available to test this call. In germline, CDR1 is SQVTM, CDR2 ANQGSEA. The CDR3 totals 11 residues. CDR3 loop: CSVGGGNEQFF.

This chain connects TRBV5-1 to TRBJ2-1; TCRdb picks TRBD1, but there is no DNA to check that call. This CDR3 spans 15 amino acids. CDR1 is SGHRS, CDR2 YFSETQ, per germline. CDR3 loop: CASSSSGTTVDEQFF.

CDR3 protein: CASSLAGQGNTGELFF. The V and J genes are TRBV7-9 and TRBJ2-2; TCRdb's D gene call, TRBD1, goes unchecked for lack of DNA. This CDR3 region has 16 residues. Germline CDR1 is SEHNR and CDR2 is FQNEAQ (reference sequence).

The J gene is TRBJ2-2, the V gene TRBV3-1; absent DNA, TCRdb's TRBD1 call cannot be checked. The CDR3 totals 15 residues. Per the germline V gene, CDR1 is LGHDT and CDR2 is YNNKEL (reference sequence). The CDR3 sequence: CASSYRGRSTGELFF.

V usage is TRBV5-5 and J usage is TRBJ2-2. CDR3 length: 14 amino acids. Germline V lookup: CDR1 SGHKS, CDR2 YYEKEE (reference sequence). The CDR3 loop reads CASSLVLETGELFF.

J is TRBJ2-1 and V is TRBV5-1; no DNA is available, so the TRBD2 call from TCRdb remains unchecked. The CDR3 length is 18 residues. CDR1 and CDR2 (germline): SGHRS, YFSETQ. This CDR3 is CASSLSASGPSSYNEQFF.

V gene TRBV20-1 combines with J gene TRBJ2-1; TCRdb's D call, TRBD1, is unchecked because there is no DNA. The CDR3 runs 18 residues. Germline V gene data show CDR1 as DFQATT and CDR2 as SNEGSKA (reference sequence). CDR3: CSASILAGGPSSYNEQFF.

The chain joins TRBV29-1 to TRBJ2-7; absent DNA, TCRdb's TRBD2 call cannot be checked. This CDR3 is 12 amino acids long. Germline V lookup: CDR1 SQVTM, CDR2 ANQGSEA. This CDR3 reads CSVEGLTYEQYF.

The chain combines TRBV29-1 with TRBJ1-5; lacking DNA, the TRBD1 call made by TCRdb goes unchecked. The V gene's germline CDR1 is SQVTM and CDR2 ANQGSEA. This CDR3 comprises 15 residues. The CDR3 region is CSVGEAGFGNQPQHF. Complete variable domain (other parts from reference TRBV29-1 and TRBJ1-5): SAVISQKPSRDICQRGTSLTIQCQVDSQVTMMFWYRQQPGQSLTLIATANQGSEATYESGFVIDKFPISRPNLTFSTLTVSNMSPEDSSIYLCSVGEAGFGNQPQHFGDGTRLSIL.

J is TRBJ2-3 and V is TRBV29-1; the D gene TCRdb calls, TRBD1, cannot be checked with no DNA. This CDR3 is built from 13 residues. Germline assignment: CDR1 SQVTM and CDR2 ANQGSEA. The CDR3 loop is CSAWSGMGDTQYF.

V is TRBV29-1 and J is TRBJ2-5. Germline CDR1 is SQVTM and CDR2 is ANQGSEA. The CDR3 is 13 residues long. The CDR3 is CSVVHTNQETQYF.

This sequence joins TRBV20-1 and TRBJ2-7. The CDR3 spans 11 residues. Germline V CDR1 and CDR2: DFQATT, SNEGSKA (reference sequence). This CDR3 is CSAEQVDEQYF.

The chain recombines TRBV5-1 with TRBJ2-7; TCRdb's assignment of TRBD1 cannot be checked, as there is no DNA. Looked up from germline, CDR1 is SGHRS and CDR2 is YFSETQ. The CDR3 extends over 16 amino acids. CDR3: CASSSTGTENSYEQYF.

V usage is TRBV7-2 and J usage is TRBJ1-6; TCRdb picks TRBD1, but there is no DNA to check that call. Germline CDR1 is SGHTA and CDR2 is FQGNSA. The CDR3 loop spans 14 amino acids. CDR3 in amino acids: CASNRQDGVEPLHF.

The CDR3 is CASSRLDLVGNEQFF. The chain couples TRBV14 to TRBJ2-1. CDR1 is SGHDN and CDR2 is FVKESK in the germline V gene. This CDR3 has 15 residues.

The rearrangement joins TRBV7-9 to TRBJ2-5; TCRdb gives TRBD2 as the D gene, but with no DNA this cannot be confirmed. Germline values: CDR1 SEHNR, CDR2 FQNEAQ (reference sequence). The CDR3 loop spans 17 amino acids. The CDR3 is CASSPPIPLAGEETQYF.

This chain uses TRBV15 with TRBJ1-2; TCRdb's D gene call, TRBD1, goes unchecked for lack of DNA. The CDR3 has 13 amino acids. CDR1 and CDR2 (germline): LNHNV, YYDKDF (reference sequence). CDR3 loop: CATSRDRGDGYTF.